The clone carrying this TCR beta chain was detected only once. Its specificity is unknown. Arm-PCR of CDR3 regions and iRepertoire HTBI primers were used to build TCR beta libraries. TCRdb called the multiplex PCR reads again in MiXCR, with one record for every CDR3 protein. The sample includes roughly 610,000 distinct CDR3 sequences, less than 20% of them seen just once. Sample time point: newly diagnosed GD, antithyroid drugs for less than 3 months. Isolated PBMC RNA provided the starting material for the TCR library. These data are taken from a study of regulatory T cells in long-lasting Graves disease. Study-level information: Antithyroid drugs had been taken under 3 months by newly diagnosed Graves' patients.

Germline V gives CDR1 SNHLY, CDR2 FYNNEI. The CDR3 contains 15 residues. The J segment lost 6 bases and the V segment lost 6 bases, leaving 7 bases of the junction unmatched. Overall study results and limits: New patients shared roughly 980 public clonotypes, fewer than the approximately 2,500 shared by persistent patients. Persistent cases favored TRBV28, TRBJ1-2 and TRBJ2-5.

Another study also made use of these data, one on T cells in Graves' hyperthyroidism and ophthalmopathy. Turning to that study: Diagnoses used clinical symptoms, serum thyroxine and TRAb, thyroid ultrasound and orbital computed tomography.

The sequence derives from a woman in her thirties with Graves disease. The chain has TRBV2 and TRBJ2-1, with 11 bases fitting TRBD1. The sample in question was peripheral blood mononuclear cells (PBMCs), obtained at new diagnosis, from a patient treated with antithyroid drugs. The CDR3 DNA follows: TGTGCCAGCAGGAGCGGGACAGGGGGTCGCAATGAGCAGTTCTTC. It is translated as CASRSGTGGRNEQFF.